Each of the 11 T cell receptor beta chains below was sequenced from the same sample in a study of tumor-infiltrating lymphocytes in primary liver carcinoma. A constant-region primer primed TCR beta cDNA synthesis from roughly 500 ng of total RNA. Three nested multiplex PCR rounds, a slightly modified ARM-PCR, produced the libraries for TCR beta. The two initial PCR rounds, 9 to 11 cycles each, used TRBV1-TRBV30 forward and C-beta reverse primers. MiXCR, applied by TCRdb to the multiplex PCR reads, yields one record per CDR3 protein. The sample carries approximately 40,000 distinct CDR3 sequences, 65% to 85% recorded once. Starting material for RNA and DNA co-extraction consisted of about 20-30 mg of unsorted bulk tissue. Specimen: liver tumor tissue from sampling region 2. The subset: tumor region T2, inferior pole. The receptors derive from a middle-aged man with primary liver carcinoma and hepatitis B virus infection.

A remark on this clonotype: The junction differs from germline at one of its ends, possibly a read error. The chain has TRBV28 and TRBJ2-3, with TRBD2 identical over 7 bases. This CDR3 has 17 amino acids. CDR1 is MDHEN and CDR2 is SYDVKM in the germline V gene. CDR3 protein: CTSRGRLGEGSTDTQYF. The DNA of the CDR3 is TGTACCAGCCGTGGACGTTTGGGGGAGGGGAGCACAGATACGCAGTATTTT.

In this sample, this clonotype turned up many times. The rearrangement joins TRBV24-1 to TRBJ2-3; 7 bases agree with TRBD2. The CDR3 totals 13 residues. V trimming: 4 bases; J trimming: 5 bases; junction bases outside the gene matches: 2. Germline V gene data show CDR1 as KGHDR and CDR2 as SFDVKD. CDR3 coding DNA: TGTGCCACCAGTGACCCTAGCGGAGATACGCAGTATTTT. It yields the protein CATSDPSGDTQYF.

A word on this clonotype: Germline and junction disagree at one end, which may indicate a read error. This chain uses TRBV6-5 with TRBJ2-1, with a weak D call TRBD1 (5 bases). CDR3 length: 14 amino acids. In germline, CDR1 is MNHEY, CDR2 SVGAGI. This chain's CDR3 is CAGSLQVASNEQFF. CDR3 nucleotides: TGTGCCGGCAGTTTACAGGTGGCGAGCAATGAGCAGTTCTTC.

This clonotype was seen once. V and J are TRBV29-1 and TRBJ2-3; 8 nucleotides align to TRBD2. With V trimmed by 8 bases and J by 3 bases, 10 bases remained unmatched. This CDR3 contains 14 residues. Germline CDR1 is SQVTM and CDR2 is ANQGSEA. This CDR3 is CSTERRGVTDTQYF. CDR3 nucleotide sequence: TGCAGCACTGAGAGGCGGGGGGTTACAGATACGCAGTATTTT.

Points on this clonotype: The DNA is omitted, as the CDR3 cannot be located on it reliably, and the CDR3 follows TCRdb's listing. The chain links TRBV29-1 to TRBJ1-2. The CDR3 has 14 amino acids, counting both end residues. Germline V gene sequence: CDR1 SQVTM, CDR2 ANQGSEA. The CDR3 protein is CSVKFGRPIYGCTF.

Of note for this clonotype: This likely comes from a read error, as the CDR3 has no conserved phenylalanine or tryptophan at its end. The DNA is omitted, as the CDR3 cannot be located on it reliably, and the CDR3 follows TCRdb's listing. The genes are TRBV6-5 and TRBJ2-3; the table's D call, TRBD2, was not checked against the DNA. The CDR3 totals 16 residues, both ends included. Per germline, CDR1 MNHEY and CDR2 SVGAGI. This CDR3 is CASSYGSSGCTDTQCS.

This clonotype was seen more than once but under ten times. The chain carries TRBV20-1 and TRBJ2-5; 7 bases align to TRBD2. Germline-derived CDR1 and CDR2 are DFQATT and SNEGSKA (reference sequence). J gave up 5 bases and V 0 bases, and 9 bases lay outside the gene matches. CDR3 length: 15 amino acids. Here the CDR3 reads CSARDMGGPRETQYF. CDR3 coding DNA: TGCAGTGCTAGAGATATGGGAGGGCCTAGGGAGACCCAGTACTTC.

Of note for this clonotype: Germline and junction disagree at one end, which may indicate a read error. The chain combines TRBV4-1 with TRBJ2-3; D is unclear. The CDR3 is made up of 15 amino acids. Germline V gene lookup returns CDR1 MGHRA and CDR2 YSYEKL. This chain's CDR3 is CTSSQDPSGWDTQYF. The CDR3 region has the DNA TGCACCAGCAGCCAAGATCCGAGTGGATGGGATACGCAGTACTTT.

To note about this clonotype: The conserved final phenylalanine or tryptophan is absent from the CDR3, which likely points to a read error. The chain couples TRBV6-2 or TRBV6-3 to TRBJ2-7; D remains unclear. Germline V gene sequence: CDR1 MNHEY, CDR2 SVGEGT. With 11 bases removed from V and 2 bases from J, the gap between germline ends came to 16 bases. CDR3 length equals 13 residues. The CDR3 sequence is CACNYEVPYEQYL. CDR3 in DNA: TGTGCCTGCAATTACGAGGTACCCTACGAGCAGTACCTC.

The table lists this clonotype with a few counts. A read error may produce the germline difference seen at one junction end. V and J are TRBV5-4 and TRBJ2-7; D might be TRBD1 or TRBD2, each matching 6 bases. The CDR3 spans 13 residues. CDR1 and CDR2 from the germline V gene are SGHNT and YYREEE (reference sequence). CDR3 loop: CASNLERRGEQHF. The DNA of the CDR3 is TGTGCCAGCAACTTGGAAAGGAGGGGGGAGCAGCACTTC. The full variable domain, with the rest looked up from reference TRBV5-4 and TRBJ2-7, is ETGVTQSPTHLIKTRGQQVTLRCSSQSGHNTVSWYQQALGQGPQFIFQYYREEENGRGNFPPRFSGLQFPNYSSELNVNALELDDSALYLCASNLERRGEQHFGPGTRLTVT.

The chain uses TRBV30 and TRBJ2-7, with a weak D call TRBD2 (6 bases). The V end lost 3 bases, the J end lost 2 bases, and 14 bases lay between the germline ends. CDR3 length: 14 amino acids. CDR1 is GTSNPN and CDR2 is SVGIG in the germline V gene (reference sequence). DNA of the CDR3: TGTGCCTGGAGAGGAGGGTTCAGCGCCTACGAGCAGTACTTC. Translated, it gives CAWRGGFSAYEQYF. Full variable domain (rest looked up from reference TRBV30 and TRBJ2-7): SQTIHQWPATLVQPVGSPLSLECTVEGTSNPNLYWYRQAAGRGLQLLFYSVGIGQISSEVPQNLSASRPQDRQFILSSKKLLLSDSGFYLCAWRGGFSAYEQYFGPGTRLTVT.